Listed here are 31 T cell receptor beta chains from one sample, sequenced in a study. Each CDR3 protein gets one entry after TCRdb re-called the 5' RACE reads with MiXCR. The sample lists several thousand distinct CDR3 sequences, about 31% occurring once. Sequencing was done on a sample of memory CD4+ T cells sorted from a lymph node. Subset described: memory CD4+ T cells, CD4+CD45RO+CD25-. The receptors were sampled from a female donor with breast cancer.

By proportion, this clonotype is medium-sized. This sequence joins TRBV24-1 and TRBJ2-1; 7 nucleotides agree with TRBD2. In germline, CDR1 is KGHDR, CDR2 SFDVKD. V trimming: 5 bases; J trimming: 1 base; junction bases outside the gene matches: 16. There are 19 residues in the CDR3. DNA of the CDR3: TGTGCCACCAGTGCAAATTTGGGGACTACGGGCCTATCCTACAATGAGCAGTTCTTC. Protein: CATSANLGTTGLSYNEQFF.

The V gene is TRBV4-3, the J gene TRBJ1-6, with D possibly TRBD1 on 6 matching bases. This CDR3 contains 15 residues. CDR1 LGHNA and CDR2 YSLEER come from the germline V gene. V was clipped by 1 base and J by 10 bases, with 14 bases between them. CDR3 protein: CASSQGGGAGSPLHF. CDR3 DNA: TGCGCCAGCAGCCAAGGCGGGGGCGCGGGATCACCCCTCCACTTT.

By sample fraction, this clonotype is medium-sized. The chain couples TRBV6-5 to TRBJ2-7; 8 nucleotides line up with TRBD2. Germline assignment: CDR1 MNHEY and CDR2 SVGAGI. The CDR3 has 17 residues. The trim removed 7 bases at V and 3 bases at J, leaving 17 bases unmatched. The CDR3 spells CASTNAAPLAAFYEQYF. CDR3 bases: TGTGCCAGCACCAATGCCGCCCCACTAGCGGCTTTCTACGAGCAGTACTTC.

By sample share, this clonotype is medium-sized (0.01 to 0.1%). The V call is TRBV5-1, the J call TRBJ2-3; the D gene could be TRBD1 or TRBD2 (5 bases each). Trimming removed 4 bases at V and 0 bases at J, with 12 bases between. Germline CDR1 and CDR2: SGHRS and YFSETQ. This CDR3 comprises 15 residues. As DNA, the CDR3 is TGCGCCAGCAGCATGGGGGACGTCAGCACAGATACGCAGTATTTT. It yields the protein CASSMGDVSTDTQYF.

This clonotype was seen more than once but under ten times. V and J are TRBV7-3 and TRBJ2-1; 10 bases fit TRBD1. This CDR3 is 15 amino acids long. V trimming: 4 bases; J trimming: 3 bases; junction bases outside the gene matches: 3. CDR1 SGHTA and CDR2 FQGTGA come from the germline V gene. This chain's CDR3 is CASSSGQGVYNEQFF. As DNA, the CDR3 is TGTGCCAGCAGCTCCGGACAGGGGGTCTACAATGAGCAGTTCTTC.

The rearrangement uses TRBV5-1 and TRBJ1-1; D possibly corresponds to TRBD1 (5 bases). CDR1 is SGHRS, CDR2 YFSETQ, per germline. The CDR3 is 14 residues long. CDR3 loop: CTGSRTTENTEAFF. The CDR3 DNA reads as TGCACCGGCAGCCGAACGACAGAGAACACTGAAGCTTTCTTT.

The chain links TRBV20-1 to TRBJ2-5; 9 positions match TRBD2. CDR1 and CDR2 from the germline V gene are DFQATT and SNEGSKA (reference sequence). CDR3 length equals 15 residues. Germline trimming cut 4 bases from V and 5 bases from J; bases unmatched to any gene: 11. The CDR3 DNA follows: TGCAGTGCTACTAGCGGGGCCAACACCGGGGAGACCCAGTACTTC. Translating it yields CSATSGANTGETQYF.

This clonotype was seen just once. J is TRBJ2-7 and V is TRBV6-5; D gene ambiguous. This CDR3 comprises 16 residues. Trimming stripped 5 bases from V and 6 bases from J, with 23 bases between. The V gene's germline CDR1 is MNHEY and CDR2 SVGAGI. The CDR3 DNA reads TGTGCCAGCAGTGCCGATATGGGGATACCCCAAGGCGAGCAGTACTTC. It encodes CASSADMGIPQGEQYF.

The CDR3 region is CASSWPRLVPLSGANVLTF. The CDR3 coding sequence is TGCGCCAGCAGCTGGCCCCGACTAGTTCCCTTGTCTGGGGCCAACGTCCTGACTTTC. This chain links TRBV5-1 with TRBJ2-6; the D gene is possibly TRBD2 (6 bases). Between the trimmed V and J ends, which lost 3 bases and 1 base, there was a span of 20 bases. Germline V gene sequence: CDR1 SGHRS, CDR2 YFSETQ. The CDR3 loop spans 19 amino acids.

With regard to this clonotype: Possible read error: a much larger clone is one base away. The chain has TRBV7-9 and TRBJ2-5, with TRBD2 matching over 8 bases. CDR1 SEHNR and CDR2 FQNEAQ come from the germline V gene (reference sequence). The CDR3 covers 13 residues. V was clipped by 6 bases and J by 4 bases; unmatched bases: 4. CDR3 in DNA: TGTGCCAGCAGACTGACTAGCGTAGAGACCCAGTACTTC. Translation gives CASRLTSVETQYF. Supplemented by reference TRBV7-9 and TRBJ2-5, the full variable domain reads DTGVSQNPRHKITKRGQNVTFRCDPISEHNRLYWYRQTLGQGPEFLTYFQNEAQLEKSRLLSDRFSAERPKGSFSTLEIQRTEQGDSAMYLCASRLTSVETQYFGPGTRLLVL.

Many counts were recorded for this clonotype. The gene calls are TRBV30 and TRBJ2-3; D unclear. The CDR3 covers 13 residues. V shed 2 bases and J shed 0 bases, with 6 bases lying between them. The germline CDR1 and CDR2 sequences are GTSNPN and SVGIG (reference sequence). CDR3 loop: CAWSKASTDTQYF. CDR3 coding DNA: TGTGCCTGGAGTAAAGCTAGCACAGATACGCAGTATTTT.

This chain joins TRBV9 and TRBJ2-3; the D gene is possibly TRBD2 (5 bases). The CDR3 totals 16 residues. The germline gives CDR1 SGDLS, CDR2 YYNGEE. The V gene lost 5 bases and the J gene lost 0 bases, with 16 bases spanning the gap. CDR3 bases: TGTGCCAGCAGTACGACTAAGGTTTTGAGCACAGATACGCAGTATTTT. Protein: CASSTTKVLSTDTQYF.

This clonotype turned up a few times. The chain carries TRBV20-1 and TRBJ2-4; 7 bases are shared with TRBD1. CDR1 is DFQATT, CDR2 SNEGSKA, per germline (reference sequence). The length of the CDR3 is 16 residues. Trimming took 6 bases from V and 4 from J; bases not matched to a gene: 15. Here the CDR3 reads CSATGVGRGWKNIQYF. Here the CDR3 DNA reads TGCAGTGCCACAGGGGTTGGGCGTGGGTGGAAAAACATTCAGTACTTC.

This clonotype was picked up a small number of times. A single base separates this from a much larger clone, so it may be a read error. Here the CDR3 reads CASSYYVGTEAFF. The CDR3 nucleotides are TGTGCCAGCAGTTACTATGTGGGAACTGAAGCTTTCTTT. This chain uses TRBV6-2 or TRBV6-3 with TRBJ1-1, with D unclear. This CDR3 comprises 13 residues. Trimming cost V 1 base and J 5 bases, with 8 bases left between them. The V gene's germline CDR1 is MNHEY and CDR2 SVGEGT.

By frequency in the sample, this clonotype is medium-sized. The V gene is TRBV9, the J gene TRBJ2-7; D could derive from TRBD1 or TRBD2 (5 bases each). The CDR3 runs to 14 residues. The V end was cut by 3 bases, the J end by 6 bases, with 16 bases between. Germline CDR1 SGDLS, CDR2 YYNGEE. The CDR3 coding sequence is TGTGCCAGCAGCGAGCACGGGGCGTCGGGCGAGCAGTACTTC. This sequence encodes CASSEHGASGEQYF.

V gene TRBV5-1 combines with J gene TRBJ2-3, with D possibly being TRBD2 (6 bases). This CDR3 region has 15 residues. CDR1 and CDR2 from the germline V gene are SGHRS and YFSETQ. In DNA, the CDR3 is TGCGTCAGTAGCTTTGTGCGGGGCCCCACAGATACGCAGTATTTT. Its protein is CVSSFVRGPTDTQYF.

The chain is built from TRBV7-9 and TRBJ1-6; unclear D gene. CDR1 SEHNR and CDR2 FQNEAQ come from the germline V gene (reference sequence). The V and J ends lost 5 bases and 4 bases respectively, with 6 bases between them. The CDR3 length is 13 residues. The CDR3 spells CASSPGYNSPLHF. In DNA form, the CDR3 reads TGTGCCAGCAGCCCGGGATATAATTCACCCCTCCACTTT.

This clonotype was counted only a few times. V and J are TRBV7-2 and TRBJ1-4, with D tentatively TRBD1 (6 bases). The length of the CDR3 is 16 residues. The V gene lost 2 bases and the J gene lost 4 bases, with 14 bases spanning the gap. Germline CDR1 reads SGHTA; CDR2 reads FQGNSA. CDR3 residues: CASSLSTGRSNEKLFF. CDR3 nucleotide sequence: TGTGCCAGCAGCTTATCAACAGGGAGAAGTAATGAAAAACTGTTTTTT.

In its sample, this clonotype ranks as medium-sized (0.01 to 0.1%). At one of its ends the junction is not consistent with the germline gene, which may arise from a read error. The V gene is TRBV7-9, the J gene TRBJ2-1; possibly TRBD1 for D (5 bases). Germline lookup yields CDR1 SEHNR and CDR2 FQNEAQ (reference sequence). There are 15 residues in the CDR3. The CDR3 protein is CASSASSRVVNEQLF. The CDR3 bases are TGTGCCAGCAGCGCCAGTAGCAGGGTGGTCAATGAGCAGCTCTTC.

Concerning this clonotype: This is likely a read error, given that the CDR3 carries no conserved phenylalanine or tryptophan at its end. The chain recombines TRBV4-2 with TRBJ1-1, with a possible D match to TRBD1 (6 bases). Trimming took off 0 bases at V and 2 bases at J, with 13 bases between the two ends. Germline V CDR1 and CDR2: LGHNA, YNFKEQ. The CDR3 consists of 16 residues. The DNA for the CDR3 is TGTGCCAGCAGCCAAGATTGGGGGGGGGCCAACACTGAAGCTTTCTAT. This sequence encodes CASSQDWGGANTEAFY.

This clonotype counts as medium-sized. This rearrangement joins TRBV7-9 to TRBJ1-1, with D maybe TRBD1 (6 bases). The CDR3 is 12 residues long. Germline CDR1 is SEHNR and CDR2 is FQNEAQ (reference sequence). Trimming stripped 8 bases from V and 6 bases from J, with 13 bases between. The CDR3 spells CASGGEISEAFF. DNA of the CDR3: TGTGCCAGCGGGGGCGAGATCTCTGAAGCTTTCTTT.

This clonotype is judged medium-sized. The J gene is TRBJ2-7, the V gene TRBV7-9, with TRBD2 identical over 14 bases. Trimming removed 4 bases from V and 2 bases from J; junction bases left unmatched: 4. This CDR3 region has 16 residues. Germline V gene sequence: CDR1 SEHNR, CDR2 FQNEAQ (reference sequence). CDR3: CASSSGLAGVAYEQYF. CDR3 bases: TGTGCCAGCAGCTCGGGACTAGCGGGGGTCGCCTACGAGCAGTACTTC.

In this sample, this clonotype turned up many times. The chain employs TRBV5-6 and TRBJ2-3; no firm D call. The length of the CDR3 is 15 residues. V was clipped by 4 bases and J by 8 bases, with 20 bases between them. Germline CDR1 reads SGHDT; CDR2 reads YYEEEE. In DNA, the CDR3 is TGTGCCAGCAGCCCTTACCACGAGAGGTGGGGTACGCAGTATTTT. Translated: CASSPYHERWGTQYF.

The V and J genes are TRBV20-1 and TRBJ1-2, with a weak D call TRBD1 (5 bases). V gave up 3 bases and J gave up 0 bases, with 14 bases separating them. Germline lookup yields CDR1 DFQATT and CDR2 SNEGSKA (reference sequence). The CDR3 covers 15 residues. CDR3 coding DNA: TGCAGTGCTAGCAGGGCTGTTTTAGCTAACTATGGCTACACCTTC. This sequence encodes CSASRAVLANYGYTF.

The chain joins TRBV5-1 to TRBJ1-2, with 7 bases matching TRBD1. The CDR3 covers 16 residues. Germline CDR1 is SGHRS and CDR2 is YFSETQ. Trimming cost V 2 bases and J 1 base; bases outside gene matches: 8. The CDR3 loop reads CASSLSRTGVNYGYTF. The CDR3 coding sequence is TGCGCCAGCAGCTTAAGCCGGACAGGCGTTAACTATGGCTACACCTTC.

Only a few counts were recorded for this clonotype. The rearrangement links TRBV6-1 to TRBJ1-4; D is undetermined. CDR3 length equals 14 residues. Trimming removed 1 base from V and 4 bases from J, with 7 bases in between. The germline V gene has CDR1 MNHNS and CDR2 SASEGT. The CDR3 DNA is TGTGCCAGCAGTGAAGGCGTTTTTAATGAAAAACTGTTTTTT. Protein: CASSEGVFNEKLFF.

This clonotype is medium-sized. The chain recombines TRBV7-9 with TRBJ2-5, with no clear D. The CDR3 loop spans 12 amino acids. From germline, CDR1 is SEHNR and CDR2 FQNEAQ (reference sequence). V was cut by 5 bases and J by 3 bases, with 7 bases left in between. CDR3 in DNA: TGTGCCAGCAGCCCGGAAAAAGAGACCCAGTACTTC. This translates into CASSPEKETQYF.

This clonotype is judged medium-sized. V usage is TRBV4-2 and J usage is TRBJ2-2; 7 nucleotides line up with TRBD1. V gave up 3 bases and J gave up 7 bases; unmatched junction bases: 5. CDR3 size: 14 residues. CDR1 and CDR2 from the germline V gene are LGHNA and YNFKEQ. The CDR3 here is CASSHEGAVGELFF. As DNA, the CDR3 is TGTGCCAGCAGCCACGAGGGGGCAGTCGGGGAGCTGTTTTTT.

This clonotype ranks as medium-sized. This chain joins TRBV7-2 and TRBJ1-2, with D possibly matching TRBD1 (5 bases). V was pared by 2 bases and J by 6 bases, with 13 bases between. The CDR3 covers 14 residues. Germline V gene sequence: CDR1 SGHTA, CDR2 FQGNSA. The CDR3 DNA follows: TGTGCCAGCAGCTTACGCGACAGATTGGATGGCTACACCTTC. It encodes CASSLRDRLDGYTF.

The rearrangement links TRBV20-1 to TRBJ2-1; D uncertain. Per the germline V gene, CDR1 is DFQATT and CDR2 is SNEGSKA (reference sequence). The CDR3 contains 14 residues. V shed 6 bases and J shed 3 bases, with 15 bases lying between them. The CDR3 bases are TGCAGTGCCCAGGACCCCTTGAGCTACAATGAGCAGTTCTTC. It yields the protein CSAQDPLSYNEQFF.

The gene calls are TRBV6-5 and TRBJ2-7; TRBD2 matches 10 bases. The CDR3 spans 15 residues. J was trimmed by 7 bases and V by 2 bases; bases with no gene match: 8. CDR1 MNHEY and CDR2 SVGAGI come from the germline V gene. The CDR3 DNA reads as TGTGCCAGCAGTTACCTAGCGGGAGCAGGGAGGGAGCAGTACTTC. Its protein is CASSYLAGAGREQYF.